The 10 T cell receptor beta chains reported below all come from one sample, sequenced in a study of vaccination and CD4 T cells after COVID-19. Treatment given: roughly nine-day PBMC culture with coronavirus spike peptide pools or control peptides (ViraFEST assay). Cultured CD4+ T cells had their DNA profiled by the Oncomine TCR Beta short-read assay. TCRdb used MiXCR to reprocess the PCR reads, holding one entry per CDR3 protein. The sample records some 7,000 distinct CDR3 sequences, roughly 70% being singletons. These receptors lack a known antigen. The sequencing input was CD4+ T cells from blood, cultured in vitro. These receptors were obtained from a human donor who had recovered from COVID-19.

This clonotype occurred once. This chain uses TRBV28 with TRBJ1-3; tentatively, D is TRBD1 (5 bases). Germline loops: CDR1 MDHEN, CDR2 SYDVKM. The CDR3 spans 15 residues. Trimming took off 1 base at V and 2 bases at J, with 9 bases between the two ends. This CDR3 is CASSLLGGAGNTIYF. Written as DNA, the CDR3 is TGTGCCAGCAGTTTATTGGGGGGAGCTGGAAACACCATATATTTT.

The rearrangement uses TRBV6-5 and TRBJ2-5; no clear D. The germline gives CDR1 MNHEY, CDR2 SVGAGI. The V end was cut by 3 bases, the J end by 5 bases, with 4 bases between. The CDR3 extends over 11 amino acids. The CDR3: CASSYLETQYF. CDR3 coding DNA: TGTGCCAGCAGTTATCTGGAGACCCAGTACTTC.

This clonotype has just one count. The chain uses TRBV20-1 and TRBJ1-2; D perhaps matches TRBD1 (5 bases). Trimming cost V 7 bases and J 2 bases, with 17 bases left between them. The CDR3 has 14 residues. Germline lookup yields CDR1 DFQATT and CDR2 SNEGSKA (reference sequence). The DNA of the CDR3 is TGCAGTGTCGACGACAGACAGAGAAACTATGGCTACACCTTC. Amino acids: CSVDDRQRNYGYTF.

This clonotype occurred a few times. The chain uses TRBV6-1 and TRBJ2-5; D remains ambiguous. Germline V gives CDR1 MNHNS, CDR2 SASEGT. V was trimmed by 6 bases and J by 9 bases, leaving 11 bases between them. CDR3 length: 11 amino acids. The CDR3 DNA sequence: TGTGCCAGCAGGCACCTGCTGGCCCAGTACTTC. The encoded protein is CASRHLLAQYF.

The rearrangement uses TRBV7-8 and TRBJ1-1, with a tentative D call TRBD1 (5 bases). CDR1 and CDR2 (germline): SGHVS, FQNEAQ. This CDR3 spans 15 amino acids. The ends were cut back, 1 base at V and 5 bases at J, with 14 bases in the middle. This CDR3 reads CASSLGLSGMTEAFF. The CDR3 DNA sequence: TGTGCCAGCAGCTTAGGGTTGTCAGGGATGACTGAAGCTTTCTTT.

The sample holds a few counts of this clonotype. CDR3: CASSPEDQPQHF. The CDR3 nucleotides read TGTGCCAGTAGTCCGGAGGATCAGCCCCAGCATTTT. The V and J genes are TRBV19 and TRBJ1-5; no clear D gene. Germline V gene lookup returns CDR1 LNHDA and CDR2 SQIVND (reference sequence). V was pared by 5 bases and J by 5 bases, with 7 bases between. The CDR3 totals 12 residues.

The J gene is TRBJ1-1, the V gene TRBV7-9; 7 bases map to TRBD1. This CDR3 contains 17 residues. Germline values: CDR1 SEHNR, CDR2 FQNEAQ (reference sequence). The V and J ends lost 4 bases and 0 bases, in that order; junction bases with no gene match: 11. As DNA, the CDR3 is TGTGCCAGCAGCTCGGGACAGAGAACCTTCATGAACACTGAAGCTTTCTTT. Translation gives CASSSGQRTFMNTEAFF.

The V call is TRBV28, the J call TRBJ1-1; D uncertain. Deletions cut 1 base from V and 10 bases from J, with 10 bases between. The germline CDR1 and CDR2 sequences are MDHEN and SYDVKM. This CDR3 comprises 12 residues. This CDR3 is CASSLYISPAFF. CDR3 sequence (DNA): TGTGCCAGCAGTTTATATATCAGCCCAGCTTTCTTT.

The J gene is TRBJ2-2, the V gene TRBV7-8; a weak D match, TRBD2 (6 bases). CDR3 size: 18 residues. Trimming cost V 4 bases and J 4 bases, with 22 bases left between them. Germline CDR1 SGHVS, CDR2 FQNEAQ. The chain's CDR3 is CASSSLGLIAAGTGELFF. The CDR3 DNA is TGTGCCAGCAGCTCTCTTGGGTTAATAGCGGCAGGCACCGGGGAGCTGTTTTTT.

This clonotype was counted only a few times. This chain links TRBV24-1 with TRBJ1-2; no firm D call. The V gene's germline CDR1 is KGHDR and CDR2 SFDVKD. Deletions cut 4 bases from V and 2 bases from J, with 10 bases between. The CDR3 contains 14 residues. CDR3 nucleotides: TGTGCCACCAGTGACCCCTTAGAGAACTATGGCTACACCTTC. The encoded protein is CATSDPLENYGYTF.